The text below deals with one T cell receptor (beta chain). RNA in amounts of roughly 0.45 to 1 ug was reverse transcribed with random hexamers. TCR beta CDR3 was amplified by immunoSEQ multiplex PCR. This amplification extended across 54 Vbeta and 13 Jbeta segments. TCRdb itself ran the immunoSEQ multiplex PCR reads through MiXCR, one entry per CDR3 protein. The data hold 160,000 or so distinct CDR3 sequences, with 94% observed a single time. The entry originates in a study of CD8 T cells in Susac syndrome. Trimming took 1 base from V and 5 from J, leaving 9 bases between them. Germline V gives CDR1 SEHNR, CDR2 FQNEAQ (reference sequence). The CDR3 sequence is 14 residues long. Sequencing of TCR beta, carried out with a high-throughput approach, was applied to CD8+ and CD4+ T cells from the blood. TEMRA cells were FACS-enriched and CD8+ and CD4+ T cells negatively isolated.

Sequenced: CD4+ T cells from PBMCs. The sequence derives from a human donor with multiple sclerosis. The J gene is TRBJ1-5, the V gene TRBV7-9; D is ambiguous. CDR3 coding DNA: TGTGCCAGCAGCTTAGGTGGGTTAGATCAGCCCCAGCATTTT. Protein sequence: CASSLGGLDQPQHF.